Listed below are T cell receptor beta chains from one sample, sequenced in a study of PD-1 blockade in classical Hodgkin lymphoma. Repertoires were generated with immunoSEQ multiplex PCR, while TCRdb's copy carries only in-frame clones and drops some. The table lists tens of thousands of clones, 85% to 90% of them singletons. The material sequenced was peripheral blood mononuclear cells (PBMCs), taken at baseline. The receptors stem from a human donor with classical Hodgkin lymphoma. CDR3s include the opening cysteine and the closing phenylalanine or tryptophan. D genes are given only for firm matches. Clone size appears in some rows only: once, few, many, or a class for an expanded clone.

clone_size	d_call	v_call	j_call	cdr3_nt	cdr3_aa
-	-	TRBV19	TRBJ1-5	TGTGCCAGTAGAATGGGTGCTGTTAACAATCAGCCCCAGCATTTT	CASRMGAVNNQPQHF
once	-	TRBV9	TRBJ2-1	TGTGCCAGCAGCGTAGACGGGGGCCTCTACAATGAGCAGTTCTTC	CASSVDGGLYNEQFF
-	-	TRBV5-5	TRBJ1-3	TGTGCCAGCAGCTTGTTCCCCCCCCAACAGGGTAACACCATATATTTT	CASSLFPPQQGNTIYF
-	-	TRBV2	TRBJ1-1	TGTGCCAGCAGTGAAATGAACACTGAAGCTTTCTTT	CASSEMNTEAFF
-	-	TRBV5-4	TRBJ1-6	TGTGCCAGCAAAAACAGGAATTCACCCCTCCACTTT	CASKNRNSPLHF
-	-	TRBV7-9	TRBJ1-4	TGTGCCAGTGGGGACCCCAGCCCCTTTGGGAATGAAAAACTGTTTTTT	CASGDPSPFGNEKLFF
-	-	TRBV7-2	TRBJ1-1	TGTGCCAGCAGCTTATCAGTGAACACTGAAGCTTTCTTT	CASSLSVNTEAFF
-	-	TRBV27	TRBJ1-2	TGTGCCAGCAGCCCGCGGCCGCACTTCTATGGCTACACCTTC	CASSPRPHFYGYTF
-	-	TRBV7-9	TRBJ1-5	TGTGCCAGCAGCTTAGCGCACGAGAGCAATCAGCCCCAGCATTTT	CASSLAHESNQPQHF
-	-	TRBV30	TRBJ2-3	TGTGCCTGGAGTGTAAGTGTCCCACTTGGCGCAGATACGCAGTATTTT	CAWSVSVPLGADTQYF
-	-	TRBV7-2	TRBJ2-5	TGTGCCAGCAGCCTAGGGCTAGCCGAGGAGACCCAGTACTTC	CASSLGLAEETQYF
-	TRBD2	TRBV6-1	TRBJ2-7	TGTGCCAGCAGTGAAACTAGCGGAAGCTCCTACGAGCAGTACTTC	CASSETSGSSYEQYF
-	-	TRBV29-1	TRBJ1-1	TGCAGCGTTGACCCCCGCAGTGGTTTCTTT	CSVDPRSGFF
-	-	TRBV6-1	TRBJ1-1	TGTGCCAGCAAGACCGGAATGGAGAACACTGAAGCTTTCTTT	CASKTGMENTEAFF
once	-	TRBV7-7	TRBJ2-3	TGTGCTAGCAGCTTAGCTCCAGGGGCAGATACGCAGTATTTT	CASSLAPGADTQYF
-	-	TRBV5-6	TRBJ2-7	TGTGCCAGCAGCTTGGGTGGGGATACCTACGAGCAGTACTTC	CASSLGGDTYEQYF
-	-	TRBV29-1	TRBJ2-3	TGCAGCGTTGAAGGGATAAAGGAGCCAGATACGCAGTATTTT	CSVEGIKEPDTQYF
-	-	TRBV6-5	TRBJ1-1	TGTGCCAGCAGTTGGGGGACGGTGAACACTGAAGCTTTCTTT	CASSWGTVNTEAFF
-	-	TRBV7-9	TRBJ1-5	TGTGCCAGCAGCTCCACGACAGATGATCAGCCCCAGCATTTT	CASSSTTDDQPQHF
-	-	TRBV10-2	TRBJ1-5	TGCGCCAGCAGTGACCTGGGGGCTAGTCAGCCCCAGCATTTT	CASSDLGASQPQHF
-	TRBD2	TRBV7-2	TRBJ2-1	TGTGCCAGCAGCCCGCTTCTAGCGGGGGGAAATGAGCAGTTCTTC	CASSPLLAGGNEQFF
-	-	TRBV7-2	TRBJ2-1	TGTGCCAGCAGCCTAGAGGGGTGGAATGAGCAGTTCTTC	CASSLEGWNEQFF
-	-	TRBV5-5	TRBJ1-6	TGTGCCAGCACAAGAACAGTGGGACGAGATTCACCCCTCCACTTT	CASTRTVGRDSPLHF
-	-	TRBV9	TRBJ1-5	TGTGCCAGCAGCGTTAGCAGAGATAATCAGCCCCAGCATTTT	CASSVSRDNQPQHF
few	-	TRBV2	TRBJ2-2	TGTGCCAGCACTGGACAGTCTCACGGGGAGCTGTTTTTT	CASTGQSHGELFF
once	-	TRBV5-1	TRBJ2-7	TGCGCCTCGAGGGAGGGGGGCTACGAGCAGTACTTC	CASREGGYEQYF
-	-	TRBV28	TRBJ2-1	TGTGCCAGCAGTTTGCCTGCAGACCCAAAAAAGTTCTTC	CASSLPADPKKFF
once	TRBD2	TRBV19	TRBJ2-1	TGTGCCAGTACAGAGTATAGCGGGGGTTACAATGAGCAGTTCTTC	CASTEYSGGYNEQFF
once	TRBD1	TRBV7-9	TRBJ2-1	TGTGCCGGACACAGGGGCAATGAGCAGTTCTTC	CAGHRGNEQFF